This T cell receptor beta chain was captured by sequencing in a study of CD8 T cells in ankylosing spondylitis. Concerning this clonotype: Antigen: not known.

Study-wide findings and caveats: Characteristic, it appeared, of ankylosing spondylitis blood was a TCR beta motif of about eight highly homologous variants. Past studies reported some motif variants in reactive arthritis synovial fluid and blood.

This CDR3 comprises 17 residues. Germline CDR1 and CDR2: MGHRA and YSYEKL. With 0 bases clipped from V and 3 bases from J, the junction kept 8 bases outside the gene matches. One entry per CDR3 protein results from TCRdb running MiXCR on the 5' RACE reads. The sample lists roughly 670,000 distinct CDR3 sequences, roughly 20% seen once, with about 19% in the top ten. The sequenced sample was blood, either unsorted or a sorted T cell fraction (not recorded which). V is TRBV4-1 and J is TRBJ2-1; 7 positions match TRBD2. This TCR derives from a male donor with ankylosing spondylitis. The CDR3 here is CASSQDLGASGYNEQFF. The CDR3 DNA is TGCGCCAGCAGCCAAGATCTCGGGGCTAGCGGCTACAATGAGCAGTTCTTC.